This TCR beta chain was observed in a study of monozygotic twins with inflammatory bowel disease. Broader study findings: Fewer shared clonotypes with others were found in IBD patients than in healthy twins, especially with disease activity.

The length of the CDR3 is 14 residues. Regarding this clonotype: What it binds is unknown.

TCRdb re-analyzed the 5' RACE reads; it lists each CDR3 protein once, without DNA. The listing records 350,000 to 400,000 distinct CDR3 sequences. This chain connects TRBV12-3 or TRBV12-4 to TRBJ2-7; the TRBD2 assignment by TCRdb is unverifiable without DNA. What was sequenced was blood. This clonotype was sampled from a human donor with ulcerative colitis or Crohn's disease, or a healthy co-twin of an affected twin (not recorded which). CDR3 residues: CASSSGTSTYEQYF.